The entry that follows covers one T cell receptor (beta chain) sequence. Given a much more abundant clone one base away, this may be a read error. Total RNA amounting to roughly 0.5 ug was the source from which TCR beta cDNA was made with a constant-region primer. Slightly modified ARM-PCR served as the procedure for the TCR beta libraries. These libraries came from three rounds of nested multiplex PCR. The first two PCR rounds, approximately 11 cycles each, used TRBV1-TRBV30 forward primers and a C-beta reverse primer. One entry per CDR3 protein, called by TCRdb with MiXCR from the multiplex PCR reads. Of some 95,000 distinct CDR3 sequences in the sample, 55% to 75% were seen once. Germline CDR1 reads MNHNY; CDR2 reads SVGAGI (reference sequence). The V end lost 5 bases, the J end lost 3 bases, and 10 bases lay between the germline ends. The CDR3 spans 13 residues. The data belong to a study of tumor-infiltrating lymphocytes in primary liver carcinoma. Study in general: Patients of both sexes were 30 to 69 years old.

Total RNA and DNA came together from roughly 20-30 mg of bulk tissue without cell sorting. Specimen: tumor-adjacent normal liver tissue. The chain joins TRBV6-6 to TRBJ1-1, with D unresolved. The origin of this receptor is a man aged 35-49 years with primary liver carcinoma and hepatitis B virus infection. The CDR3 coding sequence is TGTGCCAGCAGTGGACGGGCCGACACTGAAGCTTTCTTT. The encoded protein is CASSGRADTEAFF.